This T cell receptor beta chain comes out of a study of PD-L1 blockade in urothelial cancer (TCRdb year 2017). Looking at the study overall: All patients started therapy around 2014 and received atezolizumab 1,200 mg intravenously every 3 weeks. About nine tenths of the roughly 30 patients were males with bladder-origin urothelial cancer, and about 65% of the 29 reported a prior smoking history. Patients had an ECOG performance status of 0 or 1 and had received between 0 and 3 prior chemotherapy regimens. Blood samples were analyzed at two time points: 3 weeks after treatment start (second dose) and 6 weeks after treatment start. A median of around 150,000 T cells and some 90,000 unique TCRs was obtained from blood samples, and a median clonality of around 0.08 was observed. An exploratory multi-omic analysis was conducted of the somatic, immune and clinical correlates of response to PD-L1 blockade with atezolizumab in urothelial cancer. Pretreatment tumor samples, along with matched peripheral blood collected serially before and after atezolizumab treatment, underwent TCR sequencing. Durable clinical benefit was defined as a progression-free survival longer than 6 months, and TCR features were additionally tested against progression-free survival and overall survival. In the same patients who had TCR sequencing, pretreatment tumors also underwent whole exome sequencing and RNA sequencing. Nine patients achieved durable clinical benefit and about 19 did not. Pretreatment blood TCR-seq was available for under 35 patients, at least one posttreatment blood collection was obtained for roughly 25 patients, and tumor TCR-seq was available for roughly 25 patients.

Study-wide conclusions, independent of this receptor: A pretreatment peripheral blood TCR clonality below the median was linked to improved progression-free and overall survival. Among patients with durable benefit, tumor-associated TCR clones showed greater expansion in peripheral blood 3 weeks after treatment started (n = 22, p = 0.022). Small sample size (n of about 29) and many exploratory analyses mean the results are intended to be hypothesis-generating.

Of note for this clone: It lacks a known antigen. No base quality values were provided; no much bigger clone lies one nucleotide off.

Interpreted using the paper, the time point label stands for: pretreatment peripheral blood. A cohort of about 30 patients with locally advanced or metastatic urothelial carcinoma, treated at Memorial Sloan Kettering on a trial protocol, was included. Peripheral blood mononuclear cells were collected pretreatment and during treatment, at between 1 and 8 total time points per patient. The Qiagen DNeasy Blood extraction kit was used to purify genomic DNA from total PBMCs and tumor samples. Collected pretreatment and during treatment, PBMCs were isolated and stored as previously described. The germline V gene (reference sequence) gives CDR1 as SEHNR and CDR2 as FQNEAQ. The junction carries 12 bases between V and J, which are trimmed by 6 bases and 4 bases respectively. From the cysteine through the phenylalanine, the CDR3 covers 13 amino acids. Of all the DNA, just the CDR3 is kept, 39 bases in frame from base 1.

Synthetic TCR analog templates were spiked into each PCR to estimate absolute template abundance from read counts. TCRbeta CDR3 regions were amplified from genomic DNA with bias-controlled V and J gene primers using the immunoSEQ assay. Sequencing of rearranged TCRbeta segments was performed at approximately 20X coverage. The authors processed their data as follows. Clustering was used to correct sequencing errors, and CDR3s were annotated against IMGT so that V, D and J genes could be assigned. Only productive TCRbeta rearrangements were used in downstream analyses, excluding out-of-frame or stop-codon sequences. Clonality was computed as one minus Shannon entropy normalized by the log of the number of unique productive sequences. Clones differing between time points or between blood and tumor were identified by Fisher's exact test with Benjamini-Hochberg correction at adjusted p below 0.01. TCRdb re-hosts the immuneACCESS table, in-frame sequences only. Its copies lack some clones; in the studies checked, an unresolved V gene accounts for under half of them, and the cause for the rest is not known. Clone size and the V and J calls come from that table; the DNA yielded D and trimming. In all, the sample holds roughly 51,000 clones, and roughly 78% of those were seen once. 8.5% to 12% of the sample comes from the top ten.

The starting material was PBMCs, obtained around atezolizumab (anti-PD-L1) treatment. The sequence is built from TRBV7-9 and TRBJ1-1; the D gene identity is not certain. The clonotype comes from a man between 65 and 79 years old with urothelial cancer. The nucleotides read TGTGCCAGCAGTTCCGACCTAGGCACTGAAGCTTTCTTT. Its translation reads: CASSSDLGTEAFF. Extended through the reference TRBV7-9 and TRBJ1-1 proteins, this CDR3 yields the full variable domain: DTGVSQNPRHKITKRGQNVTFRCDPISEHNRLYWYRQTLGQGPEFLTYFQNEAQLEKSRLLSDRFSAERPKGSFSTLEIQRTEQGDSAMYLCASSSDLGTEAFFGQGTRLTVV.